Listed below are T cell receptor beta chains from one sample, sequenced in a study of early T cells in non-severe SARS-CoV-2 infection. Each CDR3 protein gets one entry after TCRdb re-called the 5' RACE reads with MiXCR. The table has some 54,000 distinct CDR3 sequences, roughly a tenth seen once. The specimen was whole blood. The receptors were sampled from an adult who was a healthcare worker with PCR-confirmed SARS-CoV-2 infection or an uninfected control (not recorded which). Both conserved end residues are part of each CDR3. Each record gives: clone size, V gene, J gene, D gene, CDR3 protein, CDR3 DNA. A D gene is named only where the DNA matches it firmly. Where a row states a size, it is once, few, many or the class of an expanded clone; other rows omit it.

abundance: few
v_gene: TRBV24-1
j_gene: TRBJ2-7
d_gene: NA
CDR3aa: CATTGTPTGEQYF
CDR3nt: TGTGCCACCACAGGGACCCCAACCGGTGAGCAGTACTTC

abundance: few
v_gene: TRBV7-2
j_gene: TRBJ2-5
d_gene: TRBD1
CDR3aa: CASSLVSRRGLQETQYF
CDR3nt: TGTGCCAGCAGCTTAGTCTCTCGCAGGGGGCTCCAAGAGACCCAGTACTTC

abundance: few
v_gene: TRBV6-5
j_gene: TRBJ2-5
d_gene: NA
CDR3aa: CASRDLTGTQYF
CDR3nt: TGTGCCAGCAGGGACTTAACAGGGACCCAGTACTTC

abundance: NA
v_gene: TRBV10-3
j_gene: TRBJ1-5
d_gene: NA
CDR3aa: CAVSEEGDNQPQHF
CDR3nt: TGTGCCGTCAGTGAGGAGGGTGACAATCAGCCCCAGCATTTT

abundance: many
v_gene: TRBV20-1
j_gene: TRBJ2-7
d_gene: TRBD2
CDR3aa: CSASRVPVAGGQIHEQYF
CDR3nt: TGCAGTGCTAGTCGGGTCCCGGTAGCGGGAGGTCAAATCCACGAGCAGTACTTC

abundance: NA
v_gene: TRBV4-1
j_gene: TRBJ2-2
d_gene: TRBD2
CDR3aa: CASSQETSGSTANTGELFF
CDR3nt: TGCGCCAGCAGCCAAGAAACTAGCGGGAGTACCGCGAACACCGGGGAGCTGTTTTTT

abundance: few
v_gene: TRBV10-2
j_gene: TRBJ2-2
d_gene: NA
CDR3aa: CASLIPSRQVHRDTGELFF
CDR3nt: TGCGCCAGCCTGATTCCTTCCAGACAGGTCCACAGGGACACCGGGGAGCTGTTTTTT

abundance: few
v_gene: TRBV18
j_gene: TRBJ2-5
d_gene: NA
CDR3aa: CASSPPNQETQYF
CDR3nt: TGTGCCAGCTCACCACCGAACCAAGAGACCCAGTACTTC

abundance: few
v_gene: TRBV5-1
j_gene: TRBJ2-7
d_gene: NA
CDR3aa: CASSLDHPGTLYEQYF
CDR3nt: TGCGCCAGCAGCTTGGACCACCCAGGGACCCTATACGAGCAGTACTTC

abundance: many
v_gene: TRBV7-9
j_gene: TRBJ2-6
d_gene: NA
CDR3aa: CASSLGAGFTGANVLTF
CDR3nt: TGTGCCAGCAGCTTAGGTGCGGGATTCACTGGGGCCAACGTCCTGACTTTC

abundance: NA
v_gene: TRBV6-2/TRBV6-3
j_gene: TRBJ2-7
d_gene: NA
CDR3aa: CASNRGSSPVEQYF
CDR3nt: TGTGCCAGCAACAGAGGGTCTAGTCCTGTCGAGCAGTACTTC

abundance: many
v_gene: TRBV5-4
j_gene: TRBJ2-5
d_gene: TRBD2
CDR3aa: CASSSPSGRRGETQYF
CDR3nt: TGTGCCAGCAGCTCCCCGAGCGGGAGGCGGGGAGAGACCCAGTACTTC

abundance: few
v_gene: TRBV9
j_gene: TRBJ2-7
d_gene: NA
CDR3aa: CASSVALGTDYEQYF
CDR3nt: TGTGCCAGCAGCGTAGCTCTAGGGACGGACTACGAGCAGTACTTC

abundance: many
v_gene: TRBV12-3/TRBV12-4
j_gene: TRBJ1-2
d_gene: NA
CDR3aa: CASSETGPNYGYTF
CDR3nt: TGTGCCAGCAGTGAAACGGGACCTAACTATGGCTACACCTTC

abundance: few
v_gene: TRBV10-3
j_gene: TRBJ2-7
d_gene: NA
CDR3aa: CAISEGQGDSEQYF
CDR3nt: TGTGCCATCAGTGAGGGGCAGGGGGACTCCGAGCAGTACTTC

abundance: many
v_gene: TRBV7-2
j_gene: TRBJ2-3
d_gene: NA
CDR3aa: CASSLITDTQYF
CDR3nt: TGTGCCAGCAGTTTAATCACAGATACGCAGTATTTT

abundance: NA
v_gene: TRBV3-1
j_gene: TRBJ1-6
d_gene: NA
CDR3aa: CASSQATNSPLHF
CDR3nt: TGTGCCAGCAGCCAAGCGACTAATTCACCCCTCCACTTT

abundance: many
v_gene: TRBV19
j_gene: TRBJ2-1
d_gene: NA
CDR3aa: CASSKQGRYFF
CDR3nt: TGTGCCAGTAGTAAACAGGGACGATATTTCTTC

abundance: many
v_gene: TRBV2
j_gene: TRBJ2-1
d_gene: TRBD2
CDR3aa: CASSDAGAHIEQFF
CDR3nt: TGTGCCAGCAGTGACGCGGGAGCGCACATAGAGCAGTTCTTC

abundance: many
v_gene: TRBV21-1
j_gene: TRBJ1-1
d_gene: NA
CDR3aa: CASKNRVGTEAFF
CDR3nt: TGTGCCAGCAAGAACAGGGTTGGCACTGAAGCTTTCTTT

abundance: NA
v_gene: TRBV19
j_gene: TRBJ2-7
d_gene: NA
CDR3aa: CASSTLGETGEQYF
CDR3nt: TGTGCCAGTAGTACCCTCGGGGAAACCGGGGAGCAGTACTTC

abundance: many
v_gene: TRBV6-5
j_gene: TRBJ2-3
d_gene: NA
CDR3aa: CASSYPPDVWSTDTQYF
CDR3nt: TGTGCCAGCAGTTACCCGCCGGACGTTTGGAGCACAGATACGCAGTATTTT

abundance: NA
v_gene: TRBV2
j_gene: TRBJ2-3
d_gene: NA
CDR3aa: CASSEALGTDTQYF
CDR3nt: TGTGCCAGCAGTGAAGCGCTAGGCACAGATACGCAGTATTTT

abundance: many
v_gene: TRBV20-1
j_gene: TRBJ2-1
d_gene: NA
CDR3aa: CSAPGLGYNEQFF
CDR3nt: TGCAGTGCCCCCGGACTGGGCTACAATGAGCAGTTCTTC

abundance: few
v_gene: TRBV10-3
j_gene: TRBJ1-3
d_gene: TRBD1
CDR3aa: CAISRDSLSTSGNTIYF
CDR3nt: TGTGCCATCAGCCGGGACAGCCTTTCCACCTCTGGAAACACCATATATTTT

abundance: few
v_gene: TRBV13
j_gene: TRBJ1-4
d_gene: TRBD1
CDR3aa: CASSERDRELFF
CDR3nt: TGTGCCAGCAGCGAGAGGGACAGGGAACTGTTTTTT